The entry that follows covers one TCR beta chain sequence. The antigen remains undetermined. This record belongs to a study of early T cells in non-severe SARS-CoV-2 infection. Study overall: Sequencing of unsorted whole blood was done on bulk RNA, leaving chains unpaired.

The CDR3 is 17 amino acids. The V gene's germline CDR1 is LGHNA and CDR2 YSLEER. V gave up 0 bases and J gave up 3 bases; unmatched junction bases: 5. In the library, individual cDNA molecules carried attached unique molecular identifiers. TCRdb re-called the 5' RACE reads through MiXCR, storing one row per CDR3 protein. The data show some 59,000 distinct CDR3 sequences, 8% to 13% seen once. Study results and caveats: There was a bias toward anti-spike CD8 responses in VDJdb matching, which missed private and CD4 specificities.

The sample consisted of whole blood. The rearrangement uses TRBV4-3 and TRBJ2-5, with TRBD2 matching 12 bases. The source of this sequence is an adult who was a healthcare worker with PCR-confirmed SARS-CoV-2 infection or an uninfected control (not recorded which). The CDR3 coding sequence is TGCGCCAGCAGCCAAGACCAACGACTAGCGGGGGAAGAGACCCAGTACTTC. Its protein product is CASSQDQRLAGEETQYF.